Below are 9 T cell receptor beta chains sequenced from a single sample in a study of blood T cell repertoires in COVID-19. The data were produced by immunoSEQ multiplex PCR, yet TCRdb's version contains in-frame clones alone and is incomplete. The top ten clones hold more than 0.8% of a sample with hundreds of thousands of clones, approximately 90% of them seen once. The material sequenced was PBMCs or T cells enriched from blood (not recorded which). Receptors originate from a man between 18 and 35 years old who had recovered from COVID-19.

The chain's CDR3 is CAISERPSGGTNTGELFF. In DNA form, the CDR3 reads TGTGCCATCAGTGAGCGGCCCAGCGGGGGGACGAACACCGGGGAGCTGTTTTTT. V usage is TRBV10-3 and J usage is TRBJ2-2, with 9 bases fitting TRBD2. In germline, CDR1 is ENHRY, CDR2 SYGVKD. V lost 2 bases, J lost 0 bases, and 7 bases stayed unmatched. The CDR3 totals 18 residues.

V and J are TRBV27 and TRBJ2-5, with a possible D match to TRBD2 (7 bases). Trimming removed 2 bases from V and 1 base from J, with 11 bases in between. This CDR3 has 15 residues. Germline V lookup: CDR1 MNHEY, CDR2 SMNVEV (reference sequence). The DNA of the CDR3 is TGTGCCAGCAGTTTAGCGGGGGCCCTCCAAGAGACCCAGTACTTC. Its protein is CASSLAGALQETQYF.

The chain employs TRBV24-1 and TRBJ1-5; TRBD1 is a possible D gene (5 bases). Germline lookup yields CDR1 KGHDR and CDR2 SFDVKD. Trimming left V 7 bases short and J 7 bases short, with 10 bases between. There are 12 residues in the CDR3. Written as DNA, the CDR3 is TGTGCCACCAGCAGGGAGGCCCAGCCCCAGCATTTT. It yields the protein CATSREAQPQHF.

V gene TRBV7-3 combines with J gene TRBJ2-3; 7 bases align to TRBD2. Per germline, CDR1 SGHTA and CDR2 FQGTGA. The CDR3 has 16 residues. V dropped 3 bases and J dropped 7; count of bases not matched to a gene: 13. In DNA, the CDR3 is TGTGCCAGCAGCTTTTCCCGCGTGCGGGGGACTAATACGCAGTATTTT. This translates into CASSFSRVRGTNTQYF.

The CDR3 region is CASSEKKRGSHKNIQYF. The CDR3 bases are TGTGCCAGCAGTGAGAAGAAGCGGGGGAGCCATAAAAACATTCAGTACTTC. The chain employs TRBV6-1 and TRBJ2-4, with 8 positions matching TRBD2. Trimming took 3 bases from V and 4 from J; bases not matched to a gene: 11. Germline V lookup: CDR1 MNHNS, CDR2 SASEGT. This CDR3 region has 17 residues.

The J gene is TRBJ1-6, the V gene TRBV5-4, with D maybe TRBD1 (6 bases). V lost 3 bases, J lost 7 bases, and 14 bases lay in between. CDR3 size: 15 residues. Germline CDR1 is SGHNT and CDR2 is YYREEE (reference sequence). As DNA, the CDR3 is TGTGCCAGCAGCTCGCCGACAGGCCCCAATTCACCCCTCCACTTT. Encoded protein: CASSSPTGPNSPLHF.

The chain links TRBV7-9 to TRBJ2-7; a possible D gene is TRBD2 (5 bases). The CDR3 spans 16 residues. CDR1 is SEHNR, CDR2 FQNEAQ, per germline (reference sequence). V lost 6 bases and J 2 bases, leaving 20 bases between the germline ends. The CDR3 protein is CASSSNAGRRTYEQYF. The DNA of the CDR3 is TGTGCCAGCAGTTCCAATGCGGGTAGGAGGACCTACGAGCAGTACTTC.

The chain joins TRBV7-3 to TRBJ1-1, with D possibly TRBD1 on 5 matching bases. Germline V gene lookup returns CDR1 SGHTA and CDR2 FQGTGA. V was pared by 3 bases and J by 7 bases, with 9 bases between. This CDR3 contains 12 residues. Here the CDR3 reads CASSFYGGEAFF. Written as DNA, the CDR3 is TGTGCCAGCAGCTTCTACGGGGGTGAAGCTTTCTTT.

The V call is TRBV15, the J call TRBJ2-2; 8 nucleotides match TRBD1. Germline lookup yields CDR1 LNHNV and CDR2 YYDKDF (reference sequence). This CDR3 contains 14 residues. The trim removed 7 bases at V and 7 bases at J, leaving 8 bases unmatched. The CDR3 nucleotides read TGTGCCACCAAAGTAGACAGGGGAGGCGGGGAGCTGTTTTTT. It encodes CATKVDRGGGELFF.